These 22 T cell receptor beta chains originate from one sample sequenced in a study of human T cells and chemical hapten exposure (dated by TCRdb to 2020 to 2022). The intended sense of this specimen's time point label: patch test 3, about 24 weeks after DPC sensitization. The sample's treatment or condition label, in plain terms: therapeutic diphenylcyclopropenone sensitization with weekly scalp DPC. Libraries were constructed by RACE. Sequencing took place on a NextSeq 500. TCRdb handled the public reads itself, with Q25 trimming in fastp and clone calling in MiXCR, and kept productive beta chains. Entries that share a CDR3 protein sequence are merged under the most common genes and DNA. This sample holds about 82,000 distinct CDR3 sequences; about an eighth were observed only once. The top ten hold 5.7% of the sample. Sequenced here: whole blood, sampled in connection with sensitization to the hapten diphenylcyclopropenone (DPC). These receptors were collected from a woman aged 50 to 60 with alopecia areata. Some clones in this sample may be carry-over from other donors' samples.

CDR3 loop: CASINRGRGDEKLFF. The CDR3, as DNA: TGTGCCAGTATTAACCGCGGCAGGGGGGATGAAAAACTGTTTTTT. This chain connects TRBV19 to TRBJ1-4; 7 positions agree with TRBD1. The CDR3 runs 15 residues. In germline, CDR1 is LNHDA, CDR2 SQIVND (reference sequence). The J segment lost 6 bases and the V segment lost 7 bases, leaving 11 bases of the junction unmatched.

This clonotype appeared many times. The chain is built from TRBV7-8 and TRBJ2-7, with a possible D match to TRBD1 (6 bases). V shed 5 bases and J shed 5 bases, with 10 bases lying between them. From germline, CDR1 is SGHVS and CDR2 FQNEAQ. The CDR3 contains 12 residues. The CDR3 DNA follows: TGTGCCAGCAGCCGCTACAGGGACGAGCAGTACTTC. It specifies CASSRYRDEQYF.

CDR3 nucleotides: TGCAGTGCTAGACATAACCGGGACTACGAGCAGTACTTC. Encoded protein: CSARHNRDYEQYF. The V gene is TRBV20-1, the J gene TRBJ2-7; D may be TRBD2 (5 bases). Germline V gives CDR1 DFQATT, CDR2 SNEGSKA (reference sequence). CDR3 length: 13 residues. V lost 2 bases to trimming and J lost 3 bases, with 11 bases between them.

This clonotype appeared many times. CDR3 nucleotides: TGCAGCGCATACACCGGGGAGCTGTTTTTT. Protein product: CSAYTGELFF. This chain connects TRBV29-1 to TRBJ2-2; no firm D call. V lost 7 bases to trimming and J lost 3 bases, with 3 bases between them. Germline-derived CDR1 and CDR2 are SQVTM and ANQGSEA. The CDR3 has 10 amino acids.

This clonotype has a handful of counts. Here the CDR3 reads CASRGLTTDTQYF. CDR3 DNA: TGTGCCAGCAGGGGACTTACGACAGATACGCAGTATTTT. The rearrangement uses TRBV12-3 or TRBV12-4 and TRBJ2-3; TRBD2 might be the D (6 bases). The CDR3 sequence is 13 residues long. Trimming left V 6 bases short and J 3 bases short, with 10 bases between.

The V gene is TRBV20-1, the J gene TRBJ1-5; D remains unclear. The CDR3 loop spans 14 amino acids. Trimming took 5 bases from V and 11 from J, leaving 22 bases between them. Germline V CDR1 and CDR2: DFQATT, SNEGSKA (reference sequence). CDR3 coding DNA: TGCAGTGCTTCCCAAACCGGGCCCCTGTGGTCCCAGCATTTT. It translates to CSASQTGPLWSQHF.

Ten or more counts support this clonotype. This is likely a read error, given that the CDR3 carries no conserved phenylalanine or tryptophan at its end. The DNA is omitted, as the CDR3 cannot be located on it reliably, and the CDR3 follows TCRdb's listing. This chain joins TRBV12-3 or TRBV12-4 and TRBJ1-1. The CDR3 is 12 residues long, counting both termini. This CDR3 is CASGEAPGGFTV.

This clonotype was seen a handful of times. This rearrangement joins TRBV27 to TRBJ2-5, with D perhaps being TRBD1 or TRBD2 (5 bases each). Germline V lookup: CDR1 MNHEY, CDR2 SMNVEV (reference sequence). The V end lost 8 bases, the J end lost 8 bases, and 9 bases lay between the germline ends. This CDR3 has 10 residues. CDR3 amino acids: CASGTFTQYF. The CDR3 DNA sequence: TGTGCCAGCGGGACCTTCACCCAGTACTTC.

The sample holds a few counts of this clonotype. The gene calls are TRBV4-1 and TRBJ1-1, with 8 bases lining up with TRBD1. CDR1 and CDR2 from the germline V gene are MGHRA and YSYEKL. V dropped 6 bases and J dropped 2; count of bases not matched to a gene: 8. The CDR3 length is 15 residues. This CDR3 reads CASSPAGGFNTEAFF. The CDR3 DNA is TGCGCCAGCAGTCCGGCAGGGGGCTTTAACACTGAAGCTTTCTTT.

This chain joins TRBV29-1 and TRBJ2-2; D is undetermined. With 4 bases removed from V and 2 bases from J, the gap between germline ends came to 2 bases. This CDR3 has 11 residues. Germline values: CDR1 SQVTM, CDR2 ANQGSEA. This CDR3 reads CSVGNTGELFF. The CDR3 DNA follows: TGCAGCGTTGGAAACACCGGGGAGCTGTTTTTT.

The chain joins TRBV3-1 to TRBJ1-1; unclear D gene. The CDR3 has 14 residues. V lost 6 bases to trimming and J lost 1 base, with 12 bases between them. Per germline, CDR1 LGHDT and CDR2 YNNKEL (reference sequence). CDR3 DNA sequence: TGTGCCAGCAGGGACGGACTACCGAACACTGAAGCTTTCTTT. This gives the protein CASRDGLPNTEAFF.

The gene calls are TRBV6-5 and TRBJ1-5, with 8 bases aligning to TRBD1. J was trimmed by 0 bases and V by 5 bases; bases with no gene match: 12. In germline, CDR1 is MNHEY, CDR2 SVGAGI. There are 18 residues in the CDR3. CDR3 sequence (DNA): TGTGCCAGCAGTCCCATTTTCGGGACAGGCGATAGCAATCAGCCCCAGCATTTT. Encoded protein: CASSPIFGTGDSNQPQHF.

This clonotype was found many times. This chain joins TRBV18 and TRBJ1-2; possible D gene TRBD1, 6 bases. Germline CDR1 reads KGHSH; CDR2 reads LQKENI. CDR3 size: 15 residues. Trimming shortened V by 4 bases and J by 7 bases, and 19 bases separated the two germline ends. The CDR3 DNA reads TGTGCCAGCTCACTCACACCCCAGGACAGTAGTGGCTACACCTTC. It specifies CASSLTPQDSSGYTF. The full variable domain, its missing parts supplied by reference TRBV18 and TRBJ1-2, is NAGVMQNPRHLVRRRGQEARLRCSPMKGHSHVYWYRQLPEEGLKFMVYLQKENIIDESGMPKERFSAEFPKEGPSILRIQQVVRGDSAAYFCASSLTPQDSSGYTFGSGTRLTVV.

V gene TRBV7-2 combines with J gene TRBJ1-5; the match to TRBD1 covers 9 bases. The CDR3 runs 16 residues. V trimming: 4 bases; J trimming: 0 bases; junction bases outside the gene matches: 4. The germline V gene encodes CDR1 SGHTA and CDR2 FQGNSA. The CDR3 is CASSSRTGDSNQPQHF. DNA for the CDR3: TGTGCCAGCAGCTCAAGGACAGGGGATAGCAATCAGCCCCAGCATTTT.

The CDR3 region is CASSVLGGSYEQFF. CDR3 nucleotides: TGTGCCAGCAGCGTACTTGGCGGGTCGTATGAGCAGTTCTTC. The rearrangement joins TRBV9 to TRBJ2-1, with D possibly TRBD2 on 5 matching bases. V was clipped by 1 base and J by 8 bases, with 13 bases between them. CDR3 size: 14 residues. The germline V gene has CDR1 SGDLS and CDR2 YYNGEE. The full variable domain, its missing parts supplied by reference TRBV9 and TRBJ2-1, is DSGVTQTPKHLITATGQRVTLRCSPRSGDLSVYWYQQSLDQGLQFLIQYYNGEERAKGNILERFSAQQFPDLHSELNLSSLELGDSALYFCASSVLGGSYEQFFGPGTRLTVL.

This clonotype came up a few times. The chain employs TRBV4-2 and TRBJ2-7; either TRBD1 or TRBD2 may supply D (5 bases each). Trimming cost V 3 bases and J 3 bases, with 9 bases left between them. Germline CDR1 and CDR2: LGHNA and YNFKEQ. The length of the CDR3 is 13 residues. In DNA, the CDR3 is TGTGCCAGCAGCCACCCGGGGCGCTACGAGCAGTACTTC. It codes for CASSHPGRYEQYF.

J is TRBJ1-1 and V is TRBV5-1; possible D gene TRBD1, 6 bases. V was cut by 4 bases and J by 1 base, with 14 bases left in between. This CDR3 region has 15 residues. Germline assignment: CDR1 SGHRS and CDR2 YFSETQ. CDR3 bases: TGCGCCAGCAGCCACCGGGACATATCGAACACTGAAGCTTTCTTT. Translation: CASSHRDISNTEAFF.

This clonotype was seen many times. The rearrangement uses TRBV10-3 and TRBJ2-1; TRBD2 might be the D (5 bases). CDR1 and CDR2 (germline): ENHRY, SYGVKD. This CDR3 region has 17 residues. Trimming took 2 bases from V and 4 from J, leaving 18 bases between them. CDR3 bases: TGTGCCATCAGTGAGGCAAATGAGGGAGCCATTTACAATGAGCAGTTCTTC. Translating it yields CAISEANEGAIYNEQFF.

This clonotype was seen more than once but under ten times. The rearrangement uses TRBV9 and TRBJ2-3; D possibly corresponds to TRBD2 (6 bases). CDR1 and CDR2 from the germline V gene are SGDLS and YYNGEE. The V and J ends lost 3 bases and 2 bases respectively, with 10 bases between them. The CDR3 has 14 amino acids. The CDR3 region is CASSATSSTDTQYF. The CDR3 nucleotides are TGTGCCAGCAGCGCGACTAGTTCCACAGATACGCAGTATTTT.

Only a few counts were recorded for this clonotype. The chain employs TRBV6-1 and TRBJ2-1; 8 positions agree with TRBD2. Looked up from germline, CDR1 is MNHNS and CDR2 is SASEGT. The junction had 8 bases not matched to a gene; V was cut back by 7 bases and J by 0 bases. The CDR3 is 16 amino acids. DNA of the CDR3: TGTGCCAGCACCCGACTAGCGAGAAGCTCCTACAATGAGCAGTTCTTC. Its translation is CASTRLARSSYNEQFF.

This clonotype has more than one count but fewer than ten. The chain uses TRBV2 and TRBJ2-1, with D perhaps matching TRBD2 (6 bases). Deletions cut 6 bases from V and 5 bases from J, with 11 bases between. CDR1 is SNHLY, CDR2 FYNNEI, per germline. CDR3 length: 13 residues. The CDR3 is CASRRDFNNEQFF. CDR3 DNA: TGTGCCAGCAGGAGGGACTTTAACAATGAGCAGTTCTTC.

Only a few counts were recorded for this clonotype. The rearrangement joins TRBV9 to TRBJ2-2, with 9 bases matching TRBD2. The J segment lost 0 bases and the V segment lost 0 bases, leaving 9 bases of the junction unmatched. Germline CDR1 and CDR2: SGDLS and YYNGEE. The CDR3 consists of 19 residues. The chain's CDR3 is CASSVVASGRTSNTGELFF. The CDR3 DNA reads TGTGCCAGCAGCGTAGTCGCAAGCGGGAGGACCTCGAACACCGGGGAGCTGTTTTTT.